This TCR beta chain is drawn from a study of blood T cell repertoires in COVID-19. Overall study context: Nucleic acid was either cDNA or gDNA, and it came from T cells, B-cell-depleted T cells, or PBMCs.

In its sample, this clone was seen a few times. Relative to the germline gene, one junction end is altered; a read error may explain this. In the source study's methods: Estimates of nucleated cell counts were drawn from the amplification of reference gene primers. Sequencing was performed with immunoSEQ multiplex PCR; in TCRdb, only in-frame clones are kept and a portion is missing. V, J and clone size derive from that table, while D and trimming were established from the DNA sequence. The table has just over 300,000 clones, under 90% seen once. What the recovered Cohort 3 donors had was two negative PCRs, clearance, or symptom resolution. The source material was PBMCs or T cells enriched from blood (not recorded which). This TCR derives from a man aged 30 to 39 who had recovered from COVID-19.

CDR3 loop: CASSYTGQGIF. DNA for the CDR3: TGTGCCAGTAGTTACACGGGACAGGGGATCTTC. This chain joins TRBV19 and TRBJ2-4, with 10 bases aligning to TRBD1. Germline CDR1 and CDR2: LNHDA and SQIVND (reference sequence). The CDR3 sequence is 11 residues long.